These T cell receptor beta chains were read from a single sample in a study of cytomegalovirus exposure and HLA in healthy donors. Assay used: immunoSEQ multiplex PCR; TCRdb lists only in-frame clones, some missing. The sample carries more than 250,000 clones, approximately 90% recorded once. Material for sequencing was PBMCs. Every receptor here comes from a woman in her late teens or twenties in good health and CMV-seronegative. The CDR3 runs from the conserved cysteine through the conserved F or W. The D gene is left open where the match is weak. The size entry is marked missing in some rows and otherwise reads once, few, many or a size class.

clone_size	d_call	j_call	v_call	cdr3_aa	cdr3_nt
-	-	TRBJ1-1	TRBV4-2	CASSQALSGGNTEAFF	TGTGCCAGCAGCCAAGCCCTCTCCGGGGGGAACACTGAAGCTTTCTTT
-	TRBD2	TRBJ2-7	TRBV18	CASSQLAGGLYEQYF	TGTGCCAGCTCCCAACTAGCGGGGGGGCTCTACGAGCAGTACTTC
-	TRBD1	TRBJ2-1	TRBV27	CASSLGTGGNEQFF	TGTGCCAGCAGTCTAGGGACAGGGGGCAATGAGCAGTTCTTC
-	TRBD1	TRBJ1-2	TRBV15	CATSRNRDSYGYTF	TGTGCCACCAGCAGAAACCGGGACAGCTATGGCTACACCTTC
-	TRBD1	TRBJ1-5	TRBV10-3	CAISESSLRGSNQPQHF	TGTGCCATCAGTGAGTCGAGCCTCAGGGGGAGCAATCAGCCCCAGCATTTT
-	-	TRBJ1-2	TRBV10-3	CAISGGEGNYGYTF	TGTGCCATCAGTGGAGGGGAGGGTAACTATGGCTACACCTTC
-	-	TRBJ1-4	TRBV5-6	CASSFAQRPNEKLFF	TGTGCCAGCAGCTTTGCACAGCGGCCTAATGAAAAACTGTTTTTT
-	-	TRBJ2-1	TRBV10-1	CASSETGPSYNEQFF	TGCGCCAGCAGTGAGACAGGCCCTTCCTACAATGAGCAGTTCTTC
-	-	TRBJ2-7	TRBV10-3	CAISSARSYEQYF	TGTGCCATCAGTTCCGCCCGCTCCTACGAGCAGTACTTC
few	TRBD1	TRBJ1-1	TRBV25-1	CASSLSQGTGANTEAFF	TGTGCCAGCAGTCTCTCCCAGGGGACAGGCGCGAACACTGAAGCTTTCTTT
-	TRBD1	TRBJ2-1	TRBV5-1	CASSYGTGENEQFF	TGCGCCAGCAGCTATGGGACAGGGGAAAATGAGCAGTTCTTC
-	-	TRBJ1-2	TRBV13	CASSSPDLRGYTF	TGTGCCAGCAGCTCCCCTGATCTGAGGGGCTACACCTTC
-	-	TRBJ1-1	TRBV19	CASSMGSLGHTEAFF	TGTGCCAGTAGTATGGGCAGTTTGGGTCACACTGAAGCTTTCTTT
-	-	TRBJ1-2	TRBV19	CASSIGSVLDNTNYGYTF	TGTGCCAGTAGTATAGGATCGGTTTTGGACAACACTAACTATGGCTACACCTTC
once	-	TRBJ1-5	TRBV12-5	CASGSQGSNQPQHF	TGTGCTAGTGGTTCGCAGGGCAGCAATCAGCCCCAGCATTTT
-	TRBD1	TRBJ1-4	TRBV7-9	CSSSSGQLNEKLFF	TGTTCCAGCAGCTCGGGACAGTTAAATGAAAAACTGTTTTTT
-	TRBD1	TRBJ1-6	TRBV7-9	CASSSTLDRVRSPLHF	TGTGCCAGCAGCTCGACCCTGGACAGGGTACGATCACCCCTCCACTTT
-	-	TRBJ2-7	TRBV5-4	CASSFGQRGGYEQYF	TGTGCCAGCAGCTTCGGACAGAGGGGGGGTTACGAGCAGTACTTC
-	-	TRBJ2-2	TRBV2	CASSQKPPGPGELFF	TGTGCCAGCAGTCAAAAGCCCCCAGGGCCCGGGGAGCTGTTTTTT
-	-	TRBJ2-5	TRBV29-1	CSVEGGEETQYF	TGCAGCGTTGAGGGGGGTGAGGAGACCCAGTACTTC
-	TRBD2	TRBJ2-1	TRBV14	CASSQDWAGGAYNEQFF	TGTGCCAGCAGCCAAGATTGGGCGGGGGGCGCCTACAATGAGCAGTTCTTC
-	-	TRBJ1-1	TRBV7-3	CASSSLTRGEAFF	TGTGCCAGCAGCTCCTTAACCCGAGGTGAAGCTTTCTTT
-	TRBD1	TRBJ2-7	TRBV2	CASRTRGQGSDEQYF	TGTGCCAGCAGGACGAGGGGGCAGGGGAGCGACGAGCAGTACTTC
-	-	TRBJ2-3	TRBV5-4	CASSLGGGRWYF	TGTGCCAGCAGCTTGGGAGGTGGAAGGTGGTATTTT
-	TRBD2	TRBJ2-7	TRBV6-5	CASKPLSGGSYEQYF	TGTGCCAGCAAGCCCTTAAGCGGGGGATCCTACGAGCAGTACTTC
-	-	TRBJ1-6	TRBV11-2	CASSFTAVYTHANSPLHF	TGTGCCAGCAGCTTTACCGCAGTGTATACGCACGCCAATTCACCCCTCCACTTT
-	-	TRBJ2-4	TRBV5-1	CASSLDPGKNIQYF	TGCGCCAGCAGCTTGGATCCGGGGAAAAACATTCAGTACTTC
-	-	TRBJ1-3	TRBV4-1	CASSQDPLQGSGNTIYF	TGCGCCAGCAGCCAAGACCCCCTGCAGGGATCTGGAAACACCATATATTTT
-	-	TRBJ2-7	TRBV6-5	CASSNRPNPCEQYF	TGTGCCAGCAGTAACAGACCGAATCCCTGCGAGCAGTACTTC
-	TRBD1	TRBJ2-7	TRBV7-8	CASSLAGQGYEQYF	TGTGCCAGCAGCTTAGCAGGACAGGGGTACGAGCAGTACTTC
-	-	TRBJ1-1	TRBV2	CASSEQGWTEAFF	TGTGCCAGCAGTGAGCAGGGGTGGACTGAAGCTTTCTTT
-	TRBD1	TRBJ2-7	TRBV6-5	CASRERQGGSYEQYF	TGTGCCAGCAGAGAGAGACAGGGGGGGTCCTACGAGCAGTACTTC
-	-	TRBJ2-7	TRBV10-2	CASSEQGRDEQYF	TGCGCCAGCAGTGAGCAGGGGCGCGACGAGCAGTACTTC
-	TRBD1	TRBJ1-2	TRBV6-1	CASSDPFRDRGQVYGYTF	TGTGCCAGCAGTGACCCCTTCCGGGACAGGGGGCAGGTTTACGGCTACACCTTC
-	TRBD1	TRBJ2-2	TRBV7-9	CSLRGSSDTGELFF	TGTTCCCTCAGGGGGAGCTCGGACACCGGGGAGCTGTTTTTT
-	-	TRBJ1-2	TRBV5-1	CASSRDRDYGYTF	TGCGCCAGCAGCCGCGACAGAGACTATGGCTACACCTTC
-	-	TRBJ2-1	TRBV19	CASSIGGRGYEQFF	TGTGCCAGTAGTATAGGGGGCAGGGGCTATGAGCAGTTCTTC
-	TRBD2	TRBJ2-3	TRBV10-3	CAISLAGGTSTDTQYF	TGTGCCATCAGCTTAGCGGGGGGGACAAGCACAGATACGCAGTATTTT
-	-	TRBJ2-7	TRBV7-9	CSSSLSGGAYEQYF	TGTTCCAGCAGCTTAAGCGGCGGAGCCTACGAGCAGTACTTC
-	TRBD2	TRBJ2-3	TRBV10-3	CAISESLAGRTDTQYF	TGTGCCATCAGTGAGTCCTTAGCGGGGCGCACAGATACGCAGTATTTT
-	TRBD2	TRBJ2-3	TRBV6-4	CASSDSPGGSDTQYF	TGTGCCAGCAGTGACTCCCCGGGGGGGTCAGATACGCAGTATTTT
-	TRBD1	TRBJ1-1	TRBV23-1	CASTLQGAGTEAFF	TGCGCCAGCACTCTACAGGGGGCCGGCACTGAAGCTTTCTTT
-	TRBD1	TRBJ1-1	TRBV5-1	CASSRGTGGHDTEAFF	TGCGCCAGCAGCCGGGGGACAGGGGGGCATGACACTGAAGCTTTCTTT
-	TRBD1	TRBJ2-1	TRBV2	CASIRQGETNEQFF	TGTGCCAGCATCCGACAGGGGGAAACCAATGAGCAGTTCTTC
-	-	TRBJ2-7	TRBV5-6	CASSPGLGVYEQYF	TGTGCCAGCAGCCCCGGTTTGGGAGTCTACGAGCAGTACTTC
-	TRBD2	TRBJ2-7	TRBV7-9	CASSPGTSGLSEQYF	TGTGCCAGCAGCCCAGGGACTAGCGGCCTAAGCGAGCAGTACTTC
-	-	TRBJ1-6	TRBV27	CASSSSGTLYNSPLHF	TGTGCCAGCAGTTCTTCCGGGACACTCTATAATTCACCCCTCCACTTT
-	TRBD1	TRBJ2-5	TRBV7-6	CASSSGQGSTQETQYF	TGTGCCAGCAGCTCAGGACAGGGATCTACCCAAGAGACCCAGTACTTC
-	TRBD2	TRBJ2-3	TRBV5-1	CASSSDLAGGTDTQYF	TGCGCCAGCAGCTCGGATCTAGCGGGGGGAACAGATACGCAGTATTTT
-	-	TRBJ2-4	TRBV4-1	CASSQDYLLSGTGDIQYF	TGCGCCAGCAGCCAAGACTACCTCCTGTCGGGTACGGGAGACATTCAGTACTTC
few	-	TRBJ2-1	TRBV6-5	CASSYVGLHSNEQFF	TGTGCCAGCAGTTACGTCGGTCTTCACAGCAATGAGCAGTTCTTC
-	TRBD1	TRBJ1-1	TRBV2	CASQGQPNTEAFF	TGTGCCAGCCAGGGACAGCCGAACACTGAAGCTTTCTTT
once	-	TRBJ1-1	TRBV7-3	CASSSTENTEAFF	TGTGCCAGCAGTTCAACAGAGAACACTGAAGCTTTCTTT